Reported below is one TCR beta chain. The target antigen is unknown. Clones were read by immunoSEQ multiplex PCR, and TCRdb kept only the in-frame ones, dropping some. The profile shows tens of thousands of clones, 80% to 90% of them singletons. The sample comes from a study of OX40 agonist ivuxolimab in advanced cancers. Overall study context: The study gave patients intravenous ivuxolimab at 0.01 to 10 mg/kg every 2 weeks. Hepatocellular carcinoma, melanoma, renal cell or head and neck cancer occurred in dose-escalation patients. Study findings and constraints: Low normalized T-cell clonal expansion also characterized some of the nonresponders. The study did not work out the antigen specificity of the expanded peripheral T cells.

The sequencing used CD4+ or CD8+ T cells sorted from blood, collected in a trial of the OX40 agonist ivuxolimab. The TCR originated in an adult with an advanced solid tumor such as melanoma, head and neck, liver or kidney cancer.

The DNA for the CDR3 is TGTGCCAGCAGCCCCAGGGCAGATACGCAGTATTTT. Translated, it gives CASSPRADTQYF. The gene calls are TRBV2 and TRBJ2-3, with D possibly being TRBD1 (5 bases). The CDR3 totals 12 residues. V lost 6 bases and J lost 4, with 8 bases in between. The germline CDR1 and CDR2 sequences are SNHLY and FYNNEI. The whole variable domain, filled in from reference TRBV2 and TRBJ2-3, reads EPEVTQTPSHQVTQMGQEVILRCVPISNHLYFYWYRQILGQKVEFLVSFYNNEISEKSEIFDDQFSVERPDGSNFTLKIRSTKLEDSAMYFCASSPRADTQYFGPGTRLTVL.